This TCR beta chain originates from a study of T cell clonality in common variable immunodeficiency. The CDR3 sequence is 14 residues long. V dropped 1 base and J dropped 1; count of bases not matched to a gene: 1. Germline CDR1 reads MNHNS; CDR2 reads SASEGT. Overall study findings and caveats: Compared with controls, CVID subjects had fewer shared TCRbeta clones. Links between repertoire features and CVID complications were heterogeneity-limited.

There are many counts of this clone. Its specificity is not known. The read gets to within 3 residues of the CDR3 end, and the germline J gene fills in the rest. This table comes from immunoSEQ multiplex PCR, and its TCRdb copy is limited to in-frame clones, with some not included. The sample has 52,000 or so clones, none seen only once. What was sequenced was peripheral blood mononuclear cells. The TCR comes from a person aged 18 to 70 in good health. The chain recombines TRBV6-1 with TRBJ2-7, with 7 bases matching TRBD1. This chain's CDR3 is CASSEGTGSYEQYF. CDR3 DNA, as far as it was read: TGTGCCAGCAGTGAAGGGACAGGATCCTACGAG.